One sample yielded the 32 T cell receptor beta chains listed below, sequenced in a study of T cells in Graves' hyperthyroidism and ophthalmopathy. The source material, RNA transcripts, was used to amplify TCR beta CDR3 regions. The HTBI primer set served for first-round RT-PCR of the TCR CDR3. TCRdb called the multiplex PCR reads again in MiXCR, with one record for every CDR3 protein. The sample carries fewer than 750,000 distinct CDR3 sequences, around 42% recorded once. Sequencing was performed on peripheral blood or thyroid tissue (not recorded which). The receptors come from a woman aged 18 to 35 with Graves' hyperthyroidism.

In the case of this clonotype: The germline gene is not matched at one end of the junction; a read error may be the cause. This sequence joins TRBV29-1 and TRBJ2-7; D might be TRBD1 (7 bases). The germline V gene encodes CDR1 SQVTM and CDR2 ANQGSEA. The CDR3 has 13 residues. CDR3 residues: CSEQGHADYDQYF. The CDR3 DNA sequence: TGCAGCGAACAGGGGCATGCGGACTACGATCAGTACTTC.

This clonotype was detected ten times or more. This sequence joins TRBV7-2 and TRBJ2-7; unclear D gene. Germline V gene lookup returns CDR1 SGHTA and CDR2 FQGNSA. The CDR3 consists of 14 residues. Trimming pared 1 base from V and 1 base from J, leaving 8 bases between. The chain's CDR3 is CASSLGSPSYEQYF. The DNA for the CDR3 is TGTGCCAGCAGCTTAGGATCCCCTTCCTACGAGCAGTACTTC.

This clonotype occurred many times. The chain uses TRBV7-8 and TRBJ2-7; D is uncertain. V lost 3 bases to trimming and J lost 4 bases, with 13 bases between them. CDR1 is SGHVS, CDR2 FQNEAQ, per germline. The CDR3 is 14 residues long. The CDR3, as DNA: TGTGCCAGCAGCTTTTCGACGGAATGGTACGAGCAGTACTTC. It is translated as CASSFSTEWYEQYF. Full variable domain (remainder filled in from reference TRBV7-8 and TRBJ2-7): GAGVSQSPRYKVAKRGQDVALRCDPISGHVSLFWYQQALGQGPEFLTYFQNEAQLDKSGLPSDRFFAERPEGSVSTLKIQRTQQEDSAVYLCASSFSTEWYEQYFGPGTRLTVT.

Worth noting for this clonotype: A much larger clone is a single base away; this may be a read error. The chain uses TRBV9 and TRBJ2-2; a possible D gene is TRBD1 (5 bases). Germline V gives CDR1 SGDLS, CDR2 YYNGEE. This CDR3 region has 15 residues. The CDR3 region is CAGSAPTTDTGELFF. The CDR3 region has the DNA TGTGCCGGCAGCGCTCCGACGACAGACACCGGGGAGCTGTTTTTT.

The rearrangement links TRBV2 to TRBJ2-7; TRBD1 aligns across 12 bases. Germline V gene sequence: CDR1 SNHLY, CDR2 FYNNEI. The CDR3 sequence is 16 residues long. V was pared by 3 bases and J by 5 bases, with 8 bases of the junction left unmatched. The DNA for the CDR3 is TGTGCCAGCAGTGACCGGGACAGGGGGCGTTACGACGAGCAGTACTTC. It is translated as CASSDRDRGRYDEQYF. Based on the CDR3 plus reference TRBV2 and TRBJ2-7, the full variable domain is EPEVTQTPSHQVTQMGQEVILRCVPISNHLYFYWYRQILGQKVEFLVSFYNNEISEKSEIFDDQFSVERPDGSNFTLKIRSTKLEDSAMYFCASSDRDRGRYDEQYFGPGTRLTVT.

This clonotype was counted at least ten times. The V gene is TRBV7-2, the J gene TRBJ2-5, with D hard to call. CDR1 and CDR2 from the germline V gene are SGHTA and FQGNSA. The V end was cut by 0 bases, the J end by 5 bases, with 10 bases between. The CDR3 length is 14 residues. This CDR3 is CASSLAGPSETQYF. The DNA for the CDR3 is TGTGCCAGCAGCTTAGCGGGCCCCTCGGAGACCCAGTACTTC.

This clonotype was picked up many times. The V and J genes are TRBV5-4 and TRBJ1-2, with 9 bases fitting TRBD1. Germline assignment: CDR1 SGHNT and CDR2 YYREEE (reference sequence). The trim removed 6 bases at V and 4 bases at J, leaving 4 bases unmatched. This CDR3 comprises 13 residues. The DNA of the CDR3 is TGTGCCAGCACCCCGGGACAGGGCTATGGCTACACCTTC. Translated, it gives CASTPGQGYGYTF.

The sample holds a few counts of this clonotype. J is TRBJ1-1 and V is TRBV27, with 9 bases that match TRBD1. The CDR3 sequence is 14 residues long. CDR1 and CDR2 (germline): MNHEY, SMNVEV (reference sequence). J lost 5 bases, V lost 7 bases, and 8 bases had no gene match. CDR3 nucleotide sequence: TGTGCCAGCAAAAGGACAGGGGAGGGGACTGAAGCTTTCTTT. Its protein is CASKRTGEGTEAFF.

In this sample, this clonotype turned up many times. V and J are TRBV14 and TRBJ2-6; TRBD1 aligns across 11 bases. With 2 bases clipped from V and 2 bases from J, the junction kept 14 bases outside the gene matches. The CDR3 is 21 residues long. Germline V lookup: CDR1 SGHDN, CDR2 FVKESK. The CDR3 protein is CASSQTIRRDRGRTGANVLTF. The CDR3 DNA reads TGTGCCAGCAGCCAAACAATAAGACGGGACAGGGGGAGAACTGGGGCCAACGTCCTGACTTTC.

The CDR3 spells CAWSRGRDTEAFF. The CDR3 bases are TGTGCCTGGAGTAGGGGGCGTGATACTGAAGCTTTCTTT. This rearrangement joins TRBV30 to TRBJ1-1; 7 nucleotides match TRBD1. This CDR3 is built from 13 residues. Germline assignment: CDR1 GTSNPN and CDR2 SVGIG (reference sequence). The J segment lost 5 bases and the V segment lost 2 bases, leaving 5 bases of the junction unmatched.

This clonotype was detected ten times or more. V usage is TRBV7-8 and J usage is TRBJ2-5, with TRBD2 matching 14 bases. The CDR3 is 20 amino acids. After removal of 0 bases from V and 1 base from J, the junction contained 10 bases not matched to a gene. Germline V lookup: CDR1 SGHVS, CDR2 FQNEAQ. The CDR3 loop reads CASSLARAIGTSGSQETQYF. As DNA, the CDR3 is TGTGCCAGCAGCTTAGCGCGTGCAATTGGGACTAGCGGGAGCCAAGAGACCCAGTACTTC.

The table lists this clonotype with many counts. The chain combines TRBV2 with TRBJ2-6; D gene ambiguous. This CDR3 has 15 amino acids. CDR1 SNHLY and CDR2 FYNNEI come from the germline V gene. V was cut by 7 bases and J by 0 bases, with 10 bases left in between. The CDR3 reads CASTVFSSGANVLTF. The CDR3, as DNA: TGTGCCAGCACAGTATTTAGCTCTGGGGCCAACGTCCTGACTTTC.

This clonotype has a count of ten or more. The rearrangement uses TRBV4-1 and TRBJ2-2, with TRBD2 identical over 11 bases. The germline V gene has CDR1 MGHRA and CDR2 YSYEKL. V was pared by 3 bases and J by 5 bases, with 8 bases of the junction left unmatched. The CDR3 extends over 17 amino acids. The CDR3 loop is CASSHPTSGSATGELFF. The DNA of the CDR3 is TGCGCCAGCAGCCATCCTACTAGCGGGAGCGCAACCGGGGAGCTGTTTTTT.

The V call is TRBV11-1, the J call TRBJ1-2; TRBD1 agrees at 10 bases. This CDR3 spans 17 amino acids. The germline gives CDR1 SGHAT, CDR2 FQDESV (reference sequence). The ends lost 5 bases at V and 4 bases at J; junction bases unmatched: 13. The CDR3 loop reads CASSHTGTGERSYGYTF. The CDR3, as DNA: TGTGCCAGCAGCCACACCGGGACAGGGGAAAGGAGCTATGGCTACACCTTC. Filled out from reference TRBV11-1 and TRBJ1-2, the complete variable domain reads EAEVAQSPRYKITEKSQAVAFWCDPISGHATLYWYRQILGQGPELLVQFQDESVVDDSQLPKDRFSAERLKGVDSTLKIQPAELGDSAMYLCASSHTGTGERSYGYTFGSGTRLTVV.

This clonotype appeared once. The rearrangement joins TRBV20-1 to TRBJ2-5, with D perhaps matching TRBD1 or TRBD2 (5 bases each). Per germline, CDR1 DFQATT and CDR2 SNEGSKA (reference sequence). V dropped 6 bases and J dropped 9 bases, with 26 bases sitting between them. This CDR3 spans 15 amino acids. The CDR3 loop reads CSAAPGRGSNQPQYF. CDR3 DNA: TGCAGTGCCGCTCCGGGACGGGGTAGCAATCAGCCCCAGTACTTC.

J is TRBJ1-1 and V is TRBV6-6; a weak D match, TRBD1 (5 bases). The CDR3 is made up of 13 amino acids. Germline CDR1 reads MNHNY; CDR2 reads SVGAGI (reference sequence). V dropped 4 bases and J dropped 6 bases, with 12 bases sitting between them. CDR3 protein: CASSSLGTAEAFF. In DNA, the CDR3 is TGTGCCAGCAGTTCCCTGGGGACGGCTGAAGCTTTCTTT.

Ten or more counts support this clonotype. The chain employs TRBV10-3 and TRBJ1-1, with D uncertain. CDR1 ENHRY and CDR2 SYGVKD come from the germline V gene. The CDR3 spans 13 residues. With 3 bases removed from V and 2 bases from J, the gap between germline ends came to 7 bases. CDR3 in amino acids: CAISEVKNTEAFF. CDR3 sequence (DNA): TGTGCCATCAGTGAAGTCAAAAACACTGAAGCTTTCTTT.

The chain employs TRBV2 and TRBJ1-2; 7 bases line up with TRBD1. The V and J ends lost 3 bases and 3 bases, in that order; junction bases with no gene match: 10. This CDR3 has 16 residues. Germline V gene data show CDR1 as SNHLY and CDR2 as FYNNEI. The CDR3 here is CASSDGQTGSYYGYTF. The DNA of the CDR3 is TGTGCCAGCAGTGACGGACAGACAGGGTCTTACTATGGCTACACCTTC.

This chain links TRBV29-1 with TRBJ2-7; the D gene is possibly TRBD1 (7 bases). The V end lost 8 bases, the J end lost 0 bases, and 14 bases lay between the germline ends. CDR1 is SQVTM and CDR2 is ANQGSEA in the germline V gene. The CDR3 is 13 residues long. CDR3 in DNA: TGCAGCCGACAGGGAGGTGGCTCCTACGAGCAGTACTTC. Translation: CSRQGGGSYEQYF.

This clonotype was counted at least ten times. The chain recombines TRBV5-4 with TRBJ2-2; no firm D call. Germline CDR1 is SGHNT and CDR2 is YYREEE (reference sequence). Trimming cost V 4 bases and J 6 bases, with 7 bases left between them. This CDR3 is 12 amino acids long. In nucleotides, the CDR3 is TGTGCCAGCAGCCCGCCCTCCGGGGAGCTGTTTTTT. As protein: CASSPPSGELFF.

This chain connects TRBV12-3 or TRBV12-4 to TRBJ2-6, with a weak D call TRBD2 (5 bases). This CDR3 comprises 17 residues. V was trimmed by 0 bases and J by 11 bases, leaving 20 bases between them. In DNA, the CDR3 is TGTGCCAGCAGTTTAGCGCGGTCCGGGGATGGGTCCTACGTCCTGACTTTC. Encoded protein: CASSLARSGDGSYVLTF.

This clonotype was detected only a few times. V gene TRBV7-9 combines with J gene TRBJ1-2; 7 nucleotides line up with TRBD1. After removal of 5 bases from V and 1 base from J, the junction contained 7 bases not matched to a gene. There are 15 residues in the CDR3. The germline V gene encodes CDR1 SEHNR and CDR2 FQNEAQ (reference sequence). CDR3 sequence (DNA): TGTGCCAGCAGCCTCCCGCAGGGGGGTAACTATGGCTACACCTTC. Its translation: CASSLPQGGNYGYTF.

This clonotype appeared many times. At one end, the junction sequence differs from germline, possibly due to a read error. The chain combines TRBV15 with TRBJ2-7, with 10 nucleotides matching TRBD2. The CDR3 is 15 residues long. Germline values: CDR1 LNHNV, CDR2 YYDKDF (reference sequence). DNA for the CDR3: TGTGCCACCAGCAGAGCAGCGGGAGGGCCCGGCGAGCGGTACTTC. Its protein is CATSRAAGGPGERYF.

This clonotype was found many times. The chain links TRBV19 to TRBJ2-2; D remains unclear. The CDR3 sequence is 17 residues long. V lost 2 bases, J lost 2 bases, and 15 bases lay in between. CDR1 LNHDA and CDR2 SQIVND come from the germline V gene (reference sequence). The CDR3 protein is CASSIYGTLSNTGELFF. CDR3 coding DNA: TGTGCCAGTAGTATATATGGCACGCTATCCAACACCGGGGAGCTGTTTTTT. The full variable domain, completed using reference TRBV19 and TRBJ2-2, is DGGITQSPKYLFRKEGQNVTLSCEQNLNHDAMYWYRQDPGQGLRLIYYSQIVNDFQKGDIAEGYSVSREKKESFPLTVTSAQKNPTAFYLCASSIYGTLSNTGELFFGEGSRLTVL.

This chain uses TRBV7-9 with TRBJ1-1; a possible D gene is TRBD1 (5 bases). The V end was cut by 4 bases, the J end by 5 bases, with 17 bases between. CDR3 length: 15 amino acids. Germline CDR1 reads SEHNR; CDR2 reads FQNEAQ (reference sequence). DNA for the CDR3: TGTGCCAGCAGCTCCTCTCTAGGGGTCGGGACTGAAGCTTTCTTT. It yields the protein CASSSSLGVGTEAFF.

This clonotype was counted many times. The chain uses TRBV18 and TRBJ1-6; D not certain. Trimming removed 3 bases at V and 14 bases at J, with 11 bases between. The CDR3 consists of 12 residues. In germline, CDR1 is KGHSH, CDR2 LQKENI. The CDR3 DNA reads TGTGCCAGCTCACCTACCCCAGGAACCCTCCACTTT. This encodes CASSPTPGTLHF.

This chain links TRBV18 with TRBJ1-3; no reliable D call. This CDR3 comprises 17 residues. V dropped 1 base and J dropped 2 bases, with 15 bases sitting between them. Per the germline V gene, CDR1 is KGHSH and CDR2 is LQKENI. The CDR3 DNA reads as TGTGCCAGCTCACCACAACGACGGAGCCTCCCTGGAAACACCATATATTTT. Translated: CASSPQRRSLPGNTIYF.

The genes are TRBV14 and TRBJ2-4, with D unclear. Trimming left V 4 bases short and J 8 bases short, with 15 bases between. The length of the CDR3 is 14 residues. Germline CDR1 and CDR2: SGHDN and FVKESK. This CDR3 is CASSPEILSDIQYF. CDR3 sequence (DNA): TGTGCCAGCAGCCCAGAAATCCTGTCTGACATTCAGTACTTC. Supplemented by reference TRBV14 and TRBJ2-4, the full variable domain reads EAGVTQFPSHSVIEKGQTVTLRCDPISGHDNLYWYRRVMGKEIKFLLHFVKESKQDESGMPNNRFLAERTGGTYSTLKVQPAELEDSGVYFCASSPEILSDIQYFGAGTRLSVL.

In regard to this clonotype: A much more abundant neighbour one base away suggests this may be a read error. This likely comes from a read error, as the CDR3 has no conserved phenylalanine or tryptophan at its end. The genes are TRBV5-1 and TRBJ1-5; tentatively, D is TRBD1 (5 bases). This CDR3 spans 16 amino acids. V was cut by 1 base and J by 0 bases, with 11 bases left in between. Germline values: CDR1 SGHRS, CDR2 YFSETQ. The CDR3 region is CASSLSGIGSNQPQHC. CDR3 in DNA: TGCGCCAGCAGCTTGTCAGGGATCGGTAGCAATCAGCCCCAGCATTGT.

The V gene is TRBV6-5, the J gene TRBJ2-2, with a tentative D call TRBD2 (6 bases). V was shortened by 0 bases and J by 16 bases, with 12 bases between the two germline ends. CDR1 and CDR2 (germline): MNHEY, SVGAGI. The CDR3 has 12 amino acids. Here the CDR3 DNA reads TGTGCCAGCAGTTACTCGGCGGGGAAGCAGTTTTTT. Translating it yields CASSYSAGKQFF.

Of note for this clonotype: The conserved final phenylalanine or tryptophan is absent from the CDR3, which likely points to a read error. This chain links TRBV20-1 with TRBJ2-6, with TRBD2 matching over 14 bases. Trimming cost V 5 bases and J 3 bases; bases outside gene matches: 3. The CDR3 runs 16 residues. Per germline, CDR1 DFQATT and CDR2 SNEGSKA (reference sequence). CDR3: CSASTSGRVGANVLTL. The CDR3 DNA is TGCAGTGCTTCGACTAGCGGGAGGGTTGGGGCCAACGTCCTGACTTTG.

V usage is TRBV24-1 and J usage is TRBJ2-5, with 11 positions matching TRBD2. Germline assignment: CDR1 KGHDR and CDR2 SFDVKD. The CDR3 runs 15 residues. V dropped 7 bases and J dropped 4; count of bases not matched to a gene: 7. CDR3 in amino acids: CATSAGGLAVETQYF. Here the CDR3 DNA reads TGTGCCACCAGCGCGGGGGGACTAGCGGTAGAGACCCAGTACTTC.